This T cell receptor (beta chain) was captured in a study of radiation and T cells in renal cell carcinoma. The CDR3 contains 15 residues. The germline V and J ends were trimmed by 6 bases and 0 bases, with 12 bases remaining between them. Looked up from germline, CDR1 is WSHSY and CDR2 is SAAADI. Indicated time point: blood 4 weeks post-SBRT, at nephrectomy. The treatment here: 15 Gy SBRT to primary tumor, nephrectomy 4 weeks later. This table comes from immunoSEQ multiplex PCR, and its TCRdb copy is limited to in-frame clones, with some not included. Of tens of thousands of clones listed, 85% are singletons.

Here the sequenced sample was blood, taken from a patient whose treatment included radiotherapy and nephrectomy. This chain connects TRBV10-2 to TRBJ2-4, with D perhaps assigned TRBD1 or TRBD2 (5 bases each). This clonotype originated in a man aged 50-59 years with renal cell carcinoma. DNA for the CDR3: TGCGCCAGCAGGCCCGGGGCTCTAGCCAAAAACATTCAGTACTTC. Translation gives CASRPGALAKNIQYF.